The 5 T cell receptor beta chains presented below share a single source sample, sequenced in a study of PD-L1 blockade in urothelial cancer. Sequenced by immunoSEQ multiplex PCR; TCRdb stores in-frame clones only, minus some. Found here are some 19,000 clones, approximately 80% of them singletons; the top ten hold around 1.6%. Time point described: peripheral blood 6 weeks after treatment start. The specimen comprised PBMCs, sampled around atezolizumab (anti-PD-L1) treatment. These receptors originate from a man in his fifties with urothelial cancer.

In this sample, this clone turned up a few times. The chain couples TRBV5-4 to TRBJ1-1, with 12 bases fitting TRBD1. CDR1 is SGHNT, CDR2 YYREEE, per germline (reference sequence). The V gene end was trimmed by 2 bases and the J gene end by 0 bases; junction bases not matched to a gene: 14. CDR3 length: 20 residues. In DNA form, the CDR3 reads TGTGCCAGCAGCTTATTTCTAGGGACAGGGGGCGGTCTAGTGAACACTGAAGCTTTCTTT. This encodes CASSLFLGTGGGLVNTEAFF.

V and J are TRBV5-1 and TRBJ2-5; perhaps TRBD2 as D (5 bases). V lost 4 bases, J lost 9 bases, and 13 bases lay in between. CDR3 length: 12 residues. Germline V gives CDR1 SGHRS, CDR2 YFSETQ. DNA of the CDR3: TGCGCCAGCAGCGCGGGCTTGCGAGCCCAGTACTTC. This encodes CASSAGLRAQYF.

This chain connects TRBV6-1 to TRBJ1-2; D gene ambiguous. V shed 11 bases and J shed 5 bases, with 15 bases lying between them. In germline, CDR1 is MNHNS, CDR2 SASEGT. The CDR3 sequence is 12 residues long. The CDR3 DNA sequence: TGTGCCGGAGCACGGGAGAGTTATGGCTACACCTTC. Its translation: CAGARESYGYTF.

This clone came up once. The V gene is TRBV7-9, the J gene TRBJ2-5; 8 bases are shared with TRBD1. This CDR3 has 17 amino acids. Germline V gives CDR1 SEHNR, CDR2 FQNEAQ (reference sequence). With V trimmed by 5 bases and J by 5 bases, 16 bases remained unmatched. CDR3 sequence: CASSPRLGRGQGETQYF. The CDR3, as DNA: TGTGCCAGCAGCCCTAGGTTGGGCAGGGGGCAGGGTGAGACCCAGTACTTC.

The chain carries TRBV5-1 and TRBJ1-3; unclear D gene. The V and J ends lost 0 bases and 1 base respectively, with 17 bases between them. Per the germline V gene, CDR1 is SGHRS and CDR2 is YFSETQ. The CDR3 covers 18 residues. The CDR3 sequence: CASSLGSGPVPSGNTIYF. Here the CDR3 DNA reads TGCGCCAGCAGCTTGGGGAGTGGCCCAGTACCATCTGGAAACACCATATATTTT.